A selection of T cell receptor beta chains follows, all from one sample in a study of T-cell reconstitution after alpha-beta-depleted transplantation in children. TCRdb reprocessed the PCR reads via MiXCR and lists one record per CDR3 protein. Among under 75,000 distinct CDR3 sequences listed, about 11% were seen once. The source was PBMCs, collected before TCRalphabeta/CD19-depleted stem cell transplant. The origin of the receptors is a boy aged 5-17 years with acute myeloid leukemia, due to receive a stem cell transplant. Both conserved end residues are part of each CDR3. The order of the fields is D gene, J gene, V gene, clone size, CDR3 DNA, CDR3 protein. A D gene is named only where the DNA matches it firmly. Clone size is given for some rows only: seen once, a few or many times, or a class if the clone is expanded.

>NA|TRBJ1-5|TRBV3-1|many
TGTGCCAGCAGCCAACGGGGGTTAGCTCAGCCCCAGCATTTT
CASSQRGLAQPQHF
>TRBD2|TRBJ2-5|TRBV18|many
TGTGCCAGCTCCCGGATTTCCGGACTAGCGGGGCTCCAAGCAGAGACCCAGTACTTC
CASSRISGLAGLQAETQYF
>TRBD1|TRBJ2-1|TRBV30|few
TGTGCCTGGACGGGGACAGGGCCGGGTGAGCAGTTCTTC
CAWTGTGPGEQFF
>NA|TRBJ2-5|TRBV7-9|few
TGTGCCAGCAGCTTAGCCGAGCATCAAGAGACCCAGTACTTC
CASSLAEHQETQYF
>NA|TRBJ1-5|TRBV7-2|few
TGTGCCAGCAGCTTAGACAGGCTTGGCAATCAGCCCCAGCATTTT
CASSLDRLGNQPQHF
>NA|TRBJ2-1|TRBV4-2|NA
TGTGCCAGCAGCCCTGGGGGACTGGGCAATGAGCAGTTCTTC
CASSPGGLGNEQFF
>TRBD1|TRBJ1-5|TRBV5-5|many
TGTGCCAGCAGCTTGGGCCCTGGGACAGAGTATCAGCCCCAGCATTTT
CASSLGPGTEYQPQHF
>TRBD2|TRBJ2-7|TRBV20-1|many
TGCAGTGCTAGTTGGACTAGCGGGAGGCGGGAGCAGTACTTC
CSASWTSGRREQYF
>TRBD1|TRBJ2-2|TRBV12-3/TRBV12-4|many
TGTGCCAGCAGCCAAGAGGGACAGGGTCACGGGGAGCTGTTTTTT
CASSQEGQGHGELFF
>NA|TRBJ2-1|TRBV29-1|many
TGCAGCGTCGCCCCCCCTGAGCAGTTCTTC
CSVAPPEQFF
>NA|TRBJ1-1|TRBV7-2|many
TGTGCCAGCAGCTTAATCCAAGGCAGGGGCACTGAAGCTTTCTTT
CASSLIQGRGTEAFF
>TRBD2|TRBJ2-1|TRBV20-1|many
TGCAGTGCTAGTTTTAGCGGGAGGGCAAATGAGCAGTTCTTC
CSASFSGRANEQFF
>NA|TRBJ1-1|TRBV12-3/TRBV12-4|many
TGTGCCAGCACCAACCGGGCAGGCAACACTGAAGCTTTCTTT
CASTNRAGNTEAFF
>TRBD1|TRBJ2-3|TRBV3-1|NA
TGTGCCAGCAGCCATGTGGGACAGGCAGATACGCAGTATTTT
CASSHVGQADTQYF
>NA|TRBJ2-3|TRBV27|many
TGTGCCAGCAGTTTTGGTGAAGGTACAGATACGCAGTATTTT
CASSFGEGTDTQYF
>NA|TRBJ1-4|TRBV5-6|many
TGTGCCAGCAGCTGGGGACGTGCAACTAATGAAAAACTGTTTTTT
CASSWGRATNEKLFF
>TRBD1|TRBJ1-3|TRBV28|many
TGTGCCAGCAGCCAGATGACAGGGACCGAAAGCTCTGGAAACACCATATATTTT
CASSQMTGTESSGNTIYF
>TRBD1|TRBJ1-3|TRBV12-3/TRBV12-4|NA
TGTGCCAGCAGTTTAGACAGGGGATTCCTCTCTGGAAACACCATATATTTT
CASSLDRGFLSGNTIYF
>NA|TRBJ1-5|TRBV9|many
TGTGCCAGCAGCGGATCCCACCAGGGGCCCCAGCATTTT
CASSGSHQGPQHF
>TRBD2|TRBJ2-1|TRBV12-3/TRBV12-4|many
TGTGCCAGCACCTCTAGCGGGATAGGTGAGCAGTTCTTC
CASTSSGIGEQFF
>TRBD1|TRBJ2-7|TRBV30|many
TGTGCCTGGAGTGTAGGGGGCAGGTTGGGATACGAGCAGTACTTC
CAWSVGGRLGYEQYF
>NA|TRBJ2-5|TRBV7-6|NA
TGTGCCAGCAGCTTATATGAGGAGACCCAGTACTTC
CASSLYEETQYF
>TRBD1|TRBJ2-1|TRBV7-2|many
TGTGCCAGCAGCTTGCAGGGGGCGAGGTCCTACAATGAGCAGTTCTTC
CASSLQGARSYNEQFF
>TRBD1|TRBJ2-5|TRBV11-2|many
TGTGCCAGCTCTCGGGGACAGCAAGAGACCCAGTACTTC
CASSRGQQETQYF
>NA|TRBJ1-5|TRBV2|many
TGTGCCAGCAGTGGGTCCAGCTCTTATAGCAATCAGCCCCAGCATTTT
CASSGSSSYSNQPQHF
>TRBD1|TRBJ1-4|TRBV5-1|many
TGCGCCAGCAGCTCCGGATACAGGGGAACGTGGGAAAAACTGTTTTTT
CASSSGYRGTWEKLFF
>NA|TRBJ2-1|TRBV5-1|many
TGCGCCAGCAGCAACCACACTAGCTCGAATACGCAGTTCTTC
CASSNHTSSNTQFF
>NA|TRBJ2-3|TRBV2|NA
TGTGCCAGCAAGGGGCAGAGCACAGATACGCAGTATTTT
CASKGQSTDTQYF
>TRBD2|TRBJ2-7|TRBV7-9|many
TGTGCCAGCAGCTTCCTAGCGGGAGGGCGGGAGCAGTACTTC
CASSFLAGGREQYF
>NA|TRBJ1-5|TRBV5-1|many
TGCGCCAGCAGCTTGGGACCCTCGGACGATCAGCCCCAGCATTTT
CASSLGPSDDQPQHF
>TRBD1|TRBJ2-1|TRBV3-1|many
TGTGCCAGCAGCCGAGGGGGCTCGAACAATGAGCAGTTCTTC
CASSRGGSNNEQFF
>TRBD2|TRBJ2-3|TRBV6-4|many
TGTGCCAGCAGTGAATCTAGCGGTAGGAGCACAGATACGCAGTATTTT
CASSESSGRSTDTQYF
>NA|TRBJ1-5|TRBV27|many
TGTGCCAGCAGACAGGTACACAATCAGCCCCAGCATTTT
CASRQVHNQPQHF
>NA|TRBJ1-1|TRBV7-9|many
TGTGCCAGCAGCCCTTCCTCCAACCCCGGAAGGAACACTGAAGCTTTCTTT
CASSPSSNPGRNTEAFF
>NA|TRBJ2-7|TRBV7-3|many
TGTGCCAGCAGCTTAGAGCCGACGGGAATCTACGAGCAGTACTTC
CASSLEPTGIYEQYF
>NA|TRBJ2-3|TRBV7-2|many
TGTGCCAGCAGCTCCCGGTCCCGAGGGGATACGCAGTATTTT
CASSSRSRGDTQYF
>NA|TRBJ1-1|TRBV25-1|many
TGTGCCAGCAGACTACGAACAGGCGGAGGGTACACTGAAGCTTTCTTT
CASRLRTGGGYTEAFF
>NA|TRBJ1-1|TRBV7-9|many
TGTGCCAGCACCCCTGCCGGGACCGCGAACACTGAAGCTTTCTTT
CASTPAGTANTEAFF
>NA|TRBJ2-3|TRBV4-2|many
TGTGCCAGCAGCGCACCGGGACAGGGAGCGACTAGCGGCTTCACAGATACGCAGTATTTT
CASSAPGQGATSGFTDTQYF
>TRBD2|TRBJ2-7|TRBV4-2|many
TGTGCCAGCAGCCAAGATCCTGGGGGACTAGCGGACTACGAGCAGTACTTC
CASSQDPGGLADYEQYF
>TRBD1|TRBJ2-2|TRBV27|many
TGTGCCAGCCGGACAGGTGTGAACACCGGGGAGCTGTTTTTT
CASRTGVNTGELFF
>TRBD2|TRBJ2-1|TRBV20-1|many
TGCAGTGCGCCCGACGGAACCGGGACTACTTTATTCAATGAGCAGTTCTTC
CSAPDGTGTTLFNEQFF
>NA|TRBJ2-5|TRBV5-1|many
TGCGCCAGCAGCTTGGGGCTAAGCCAAGAGACCCAGTACTTC
CASSLGLSQETQYF
>TRBD2|TRBJ2-3|TRBV7-3|NA
TGTGCCAGCAGCTTGACTAGCGGGAACACAGATACGCAGTATTTT
CASSLTSGNTDTQYF
>NA|TRBJ2-7|TRBV5-4|many
TGTGCCAGCAGCTCAACCGACCCGGGAGAGCAGTACTTC
CASSSTDPGEQYF
>NA|TRBJ2-1|TRBV5-1|many
TGCGCCAGCAGCTTGGGGGGATCTAGCAATGAGCAGTTCTTC
CASSLGGSSNEQFF
>NA|TRBJ1-5|TRBV28|NA
TGTGCCAGCAGTTTCCCGTCAGGCTATAGCAATCAGCCCCAGCATTTT
CASSFPSGYSNQPQHF
>NA|TRBJ2-1|TRBV7-2|few
TGTGCCAGCAGCTTAGTCGTCCTAGCGTCGCACAATGAGCAGTTCTTC
CASSLVVLASHNEQFF
>NA|TRBJ2-1|TRBV13|NA
TGTGCCAGCAGCACGCTACACAATGAGCAGTTCTTC
CASSTLHNEQFF
>NA|TRBJ1-5|TRBV6-5|many
TGTGCCAGCAGTTACAGGGGATCGGGCAATCAGCCCCAGCATTTT
CASSYRGSGNQPQHF